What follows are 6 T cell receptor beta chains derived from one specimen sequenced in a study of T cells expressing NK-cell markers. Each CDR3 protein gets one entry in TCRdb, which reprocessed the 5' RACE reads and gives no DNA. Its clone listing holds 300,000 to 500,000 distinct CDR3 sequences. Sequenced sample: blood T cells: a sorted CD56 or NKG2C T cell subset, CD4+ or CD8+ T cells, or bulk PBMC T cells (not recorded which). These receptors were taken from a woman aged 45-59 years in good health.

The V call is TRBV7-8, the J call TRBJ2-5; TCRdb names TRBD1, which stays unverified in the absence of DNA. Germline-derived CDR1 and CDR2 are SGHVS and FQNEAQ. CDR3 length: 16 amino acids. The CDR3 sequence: CASSLGVGGVLETQYF. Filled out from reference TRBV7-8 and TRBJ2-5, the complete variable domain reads GAGVSQSPRYKVAKRGQDVALRCDPISGHVSLFWYQQALGQGPEFLTYFQNEAQLDKSGLPSDRFFAERPEGSVSTLKIQRTQQEDSAVYLCASSLGVGGVLETQYFGPGTRLLVL.

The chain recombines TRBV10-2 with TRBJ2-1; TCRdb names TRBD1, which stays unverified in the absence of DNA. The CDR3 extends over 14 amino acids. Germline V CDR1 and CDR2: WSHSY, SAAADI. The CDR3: CASRGDSRNNEQFF.

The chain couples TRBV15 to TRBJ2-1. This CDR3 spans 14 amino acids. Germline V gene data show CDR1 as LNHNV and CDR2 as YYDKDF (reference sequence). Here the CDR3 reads CATSRAAISSEQFF.

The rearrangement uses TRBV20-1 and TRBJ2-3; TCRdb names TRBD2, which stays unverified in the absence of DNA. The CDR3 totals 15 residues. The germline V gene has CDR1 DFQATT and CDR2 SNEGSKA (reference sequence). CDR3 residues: CSATGPGLVSHTQYF.

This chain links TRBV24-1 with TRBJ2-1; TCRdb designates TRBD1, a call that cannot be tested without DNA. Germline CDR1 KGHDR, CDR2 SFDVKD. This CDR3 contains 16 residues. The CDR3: CATSDPTGGGGAEQFF.

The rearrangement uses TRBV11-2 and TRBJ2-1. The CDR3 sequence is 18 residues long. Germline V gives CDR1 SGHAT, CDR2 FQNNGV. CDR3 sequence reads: CASSLRRPRILSYNEQFF.